Listed here is a single TCR beta chain. Germline V CDR1 and CDR2: SGHRS, YFSETQ. The J segment lost 1 base and the V segment lost 5 bases, leaving 3 bases of the junction unmatched. The CDR3 is 14 amino acids. The protocol was immunoSEQ multiplex PCR, while the TCRdb copy is restricted to in-frame clones and leaves out a portion. The data show about 260,000 clones, over 80% seen once. These data belong to a study of blood T cell repertoires in COVID-19. The overall study: The cDNA or gDNA used as material had been derived from T cells, B-cell-depleted T cells, or PBMCs.

The V call is TRBV5-1, the J call TRBJ2-3; 8 bases are a match to TRBD1. This receptor was identified in a woman in her thirties or forties who had recovered from COVID-19. Material for sequencing was peripheral blood. Written as DNA, the CDR3 is TGCGCCAGCAGACCGACAGGGGGCACAGATACGCAGTATTTT. It yields the protein CASRPTGGTDTQYF.